This is a list of T cell receptor beta chains from one sample in a study of blood T cell repertoires in COVID-19. Assay used: immunoSEQ multiplex PCR; TCRdb lists only in-frame clones, some missing. The sample records about 200,000 clones, around four fifths being singletons. Sequenced material: peripheral blood. The receptors were sampled from a man between 60 and 75 years old with COVID-19, enrolled during active disease. Each CDR3 is given with its conserved first and last residue.

V gene: TRBV28; J gene: TRBJ1-5; CDR3 protein: CASSLAGNQPQHF
V gene: TRBV6-5; J gene: TRBJ1-1; CDR3 protein: CASSYLTGKSEAFF
V gene: TRBV30; J gene: TRBJ1-1; CDR3 protein: CAWSYSMNTEAFF
V gene: TRBV27; J gene: TRBJ1-3; CDR3 protein: CASKTQGNTIYF
V gene: TRBV5-1; J gene: TRBJ2-5; CDR3 protein: CASRYREGETQYF
V gene: TRBV30; J gene: TRBJ1-2; CDR3 protein: CAHLRGLNYGYTF
V gene: TRBV30; J gene: TRBJ2-1; CDR3 protein: CAWRDRGFYNEQFF
V gene: TRBV6-5; J gene: TRBJ1-1; CDR3 protein: CASSPDRAPNTEAFF
V gene: TRBV7-9; J gene: TRBJ1-4; CDR3 protein: CASSLGQGNEKLFF
V gene: TRBV18; J gene: TRBJ2-7; CDR3 protein: CASSPPLAGEKGLRWYEQYF
V gene: TRBV19; J gene: TRBJ2-1; CDR3 protein: CASSSDSSYNEQFF